This is a list of T cell receptor beta chains from one sample in a study of T cells in tuberculosis. Assay used: immunoSEQ multiplex PCR; TCRdb lists only in-frame clones, some missing. The sample comprises about 43,000 clones, 95% of which are singletons, and about 3.7% rests with the top ten. The source material was PBMCs. Every receptor here comes from a donor aged 10 to 29 with latent tuberculosis or without tuberculosis infection. The conserved cysteine and the conserved F or W are not part of the CDR3 here. Fields, in order: V gene, CDR3 protein.

TRBV27	ASSLTLGTNYGYT
TRBV27	ASGSTGGPGANVLT
TRBV7-9	ASSWTGDKETQY
TRBV7-2	ASSPNILYEQY
TRBV2	ASSPRTGTNTEAF
TRBV5-1	ASSLQSQETQY
TRBV6-5	ASSYSPNTGELF
TRBV28	ASSLVIGGFEGTEAF
TRBV2	ASRHDRAGGQPQH
TRBV5-1	ASSLSPQGLSYEQY
TRBV10-3	AIGDTTEYT
TRBV2	ASSRDRGFGSPLH
TRBV10-3	ATGGKGDSNTEAF
TRBV7-9	ASSPQEAGFMVVF
TRBV27	ASSPPTSSVNTEAF
TRBV6-1	ASSGPTGGGYEQY
TRBV6-5	ASSLQGARTEAF
TRBV7-9	ASSLLATGELF
TRBV27	ASSLNLDRGNSPLH
TRBV7-9	ASSSGTSIYEQY
TRBV5-8	ASSSGQGGTDTQY
TRBV27	ASSPRQGEAF
TRBV27	ASSLLGTSATEAF
TRBV11-3	ASSLEAGYEQY
TRBV19	ASFGPDNRGYT
TRBV6-4	ASSKGQPDTDTQY
TRBV30	AWTAGGNTGELF
TRBV9	ASRGGTGNSPLH
TRBV7-9	ASSGTVRADTQY
TRBV6-1	ASSEARAF
TRBV25-1	ASSEPGTGVDQPQH
TRBV6-5	ASSYQGNTEAF
TRBV4-3	ASSQAYGGRGTEAF
TRBV19	ASSTRQGQEQY
TRBV18	ASSRVEGAQYEQY
TRBV5-1	ASQKGLDNNEQF
TRBV4-1	ASSRLRPHTQY
TRBV19	ASTPGQGESPLH
TRBV2	ASHKDTGQGAGYT
TRBV21-1	ASSKALTDDNSPLH
TRBV7-9	ASSLMGHGQPQH
TRBV27	ASSRDRETMQY
TRBV2	ASRGDRYSYEQY
TRBV4-1	ASSQRSGSYEQY
TRBV6-5	ASRSGGDSYEQY
TRBV5-6	ASSSTGQGPGELF
TRBV5-4	ASSLGLDSPYEQY
TRBV7-2	ASSLFGAYGYT
TRBV7-9	ASSPAGTGQDGYT
TRBV7-2	ASSLRGGGTYEQY
TRBV5-4	ASSWRDAGLADTQY
TRBV7-2	ASSTGLGAYNEQF
TRBV7-2	ASSWTGGSTDTQY
TRBV19	ASSPSRQGSLGEKLF
TRBV28	ASEGTGTGIYEQY